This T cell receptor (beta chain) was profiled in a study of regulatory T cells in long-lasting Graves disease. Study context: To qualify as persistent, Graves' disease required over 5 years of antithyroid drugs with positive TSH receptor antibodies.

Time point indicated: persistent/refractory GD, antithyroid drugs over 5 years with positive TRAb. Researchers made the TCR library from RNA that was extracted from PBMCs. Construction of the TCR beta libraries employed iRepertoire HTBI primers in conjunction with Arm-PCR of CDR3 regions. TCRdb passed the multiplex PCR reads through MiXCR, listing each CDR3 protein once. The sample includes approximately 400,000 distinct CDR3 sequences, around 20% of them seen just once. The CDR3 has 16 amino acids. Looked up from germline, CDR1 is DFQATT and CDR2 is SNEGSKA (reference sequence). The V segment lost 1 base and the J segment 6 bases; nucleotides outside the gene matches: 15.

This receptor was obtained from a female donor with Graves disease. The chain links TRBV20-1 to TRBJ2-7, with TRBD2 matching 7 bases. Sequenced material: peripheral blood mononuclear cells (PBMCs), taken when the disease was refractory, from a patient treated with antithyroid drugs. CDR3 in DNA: TGCAGTGCTAGAGGGGATGGGGGGGTTAACCCCCTCGAGCAGTACTTC. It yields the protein CSARGDGGVNPLEQYF.